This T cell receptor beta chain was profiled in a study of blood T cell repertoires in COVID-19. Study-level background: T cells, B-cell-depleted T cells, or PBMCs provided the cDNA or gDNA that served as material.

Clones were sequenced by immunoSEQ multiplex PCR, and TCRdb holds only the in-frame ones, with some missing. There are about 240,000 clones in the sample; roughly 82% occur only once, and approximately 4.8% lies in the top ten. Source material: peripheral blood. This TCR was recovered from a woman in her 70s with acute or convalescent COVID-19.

CDR3 DNA sequence: TGTGCCAGCTCACCCCAGGAAATCCAGCTAGGGAGTTCCAACTATGGCTACACCTTC. Translating it yields CASSPQEIQLGSSNYGYTF. The rearrangement links TRBV18 to TRBJ1-2; no reliable D call. The V end was cut by 3 bases, the J end by 2 bases, with 25 bases between. The V gene's germline CDR1 is KGHSH and CDR2 LQKENI. This CDR3 spans 19 amino acids.